The rows below give T cell receptor beta chains drawn from one sample of a study of Graves' ophthalmopathy and Graves' hyperthyroidism. TCRdb used MiXCR to reprocess the multiplex PCR reads, holding one entry per CDR3 protein. The sample has roughly 400,000 distinct CDR3 sequences, approximately 18% seen once. Input material: peripheral blood. These receptors were collected from an adult woman with stable Graves' hyperthyroidism. The CDR3 runs from the conserved cysteine through the conserved F or W. A D gene is named only where the DNA matches it firmly. Clone size is stated in some rows and not others, as once, few, many or a class when expanded.

.	TRBJ1-2	TRBV5-1	many	CASSPIAGSYGYTF	TGCGCCAGCAGCCCAATAGCCGGGTCCTATGGCTACACCTTC
TRBD2	TRBJ2-7	TRBV6-5	many	CASSYNGRGEQYF	TGTGCCAGCAGTTACAACGGGAGGGGTGAGCAGTACTTC
TRBD2	TRBJ2-7	TRBV28	many	CASSLSGGTYKQYF	TGTGCCAGCAGTTTGAGCGGGGGCACCTACAAGCAGTACTTC
.	TRBJ1-1	TRBV30	few	CAWSFGSSTEAFF	TGTGCCTGGAGTTTTGGGTCGAGCACTGAAGCTTTCTTT
TRBD2	TRBJ2-7	TRBV15	many	CATSRGVAGSSYEQYF	TGTGCCACCAGCAGAGGGGTAGCGGGAAGCTCCTACGAGCAGTACTTC
TRBD2	TRBJ2-2	TRBV7-2	.	CASSLATSGRKNTGELFF	TGTGCCAGCAGCTTAGCGACTAGCGGGAGGAAAAACACCGGGGAGCTGTTTTTT
.	TRBJ1-1	TRBV14	few	CASSAGPLASFKAFF	TGTGCCAGCAGCGCGGGCCCGTTGGCTAGCTTTAAAGCTTTCTTT
TRBD1	TRBJ1-2	TRBV24-1	many	CATSDGTVGHGYTF	TGTGCCACCAGTGACGGGACAGTAGGACATGGCTACACCTTC
.	TRBJ2-5	TRBV29-1	many	CSVDGRLTRETQYF	TGCAGCGTTGACGGCCGTTTAACGCGAGAGACCCAGTACTTC
.	TRBJ2-7	TRBV4-2	many	CASSQTGSESPYEQYF	TGTGCCAGCAGCCAGACGGGGTCGGAATCCCCCTACGAGCAGTACTTC
TRBD1	TRBJ2-5	TRBV11-2	many	CASSLDRGQETQYF	TGTGCCAGCAGCCTGGACAGGGGTCAAGAGACCCAGTACTTC
TRBD2	TRBJ2-2	TRBV9	few	CASSELAGQLFF	TGTGCCAGCAGCGAGTTAGCGGGACAGCTGTTTTTT
.	TRBJ2-3	TRBV5-1	many	CASSTGSTSTDTQYF	TGCGCCAGCAGCACGGGTTCGACTAGCACAGATACGCAGTATTTT
TRBD1	TRBJ1-1	TRBV3-1	many	CASSPGTGSTEAFF	TGTGCCAGCAGCCCAGGGACAGGCTCCACTGAAGCTTTCTTT
TRBD2	TRBJ2-7	TRBV2	many	CASRVLAGDAYEQYF	TGTGCCAGCAGGGTTTTGGCGGGAGATGCCTACGAGCAGTACTTC
TRBD2	TRBJ2-2	TRBV24-1	many	CATSSAGADTGELFF	TGTGCCACCAGTTCAGCGGGAGCGGACACCGGGGAGCTGTTTTTT
.	TRBJ2-7	TRBV20-1	many	CSAIIGRGIHEQYF	TGCAGTGCTATCATCGGCAGGGGTATCCACGAGCAGTACTTC
.	TRBJ1-5	TRBV19	many	CASSMTDYSNQPQHF	TGTGCCAGTAGTATGACAGATTATAGCAATCAGCCCCAGCATTTT
.	TRBJ1-1	TRBV6-5	many	CASSYSTNTEAFF	TGTGCCAGCAGTTACTCGACGAACACTGAAGCTTTCTTT
.	TRBJ1-1	TRBV2	many	CASSLVGSIAFF	TGTGCCAGCTCTCTGGTAGGCAGTATCGCTTTCTTT
TRBD1	TRBJ2-7	TRBV29-1	many	CSVETGGGEQYF	TGCAGCGTTGAAACAGGGGGCGGGGAGCAGTACTTC
.	TRBJ2-5	TRBV3-1	many	CASSKDSETQYF	TGTGCCAGCAGTAAGGACAGCGAGACCCAGTACTTC
.	TRBJ1-2	TRBV3-1	.	CASSQALIMTAAIDYTF	TGTGCCAGCAGCCAAGCCCTTATTATGACAGCGGCCATCGACTACACCTTC
TRBD2	TRBJ2-7	TRBV27	few	CASSTAGTSGIVEQYF	TGTGCCAGCAGTACCGCCGGGACTAGCGGGATTGTCGAGCAGTACTTC
.	TRBJ1-5	TRBV19	.	CASSIGRNSHSNQPQHF	TGTGCCAGTAGTATCGGACGGAATTCTCATAGCAATCAGCCCCAGCATTTT
.	TRBJ2-2	TRBV6-5	many	CASSYPYTGELFF	TGTGCCAGCAGTTACCCTTACACCGGGGAGCTGTTTTTT